This record looks at one T cell receptor (beta chain) sequence and its context. Its antigen is still unknown. The sample is drawn from a study of cytomegalovirus exposure and HLA in healthy donors. Findings and caveats of the study: As immune exposure information, only CMV serostatus was available. Rarity held for most TCR sequences, but there were some public TCRs that occurred in many donors. Later on, an analysis found that several of the most significant clusters appeared to be linked to common viral pathogens, which included parvovirus B19. Reported performance of the classifier showed diagnosis of cytomegalovirus status with high specificity and sensitivity.

The PCR had 60 Vbeta and 13 Jbeta primers. Method: immunoSEQ multiplex PCR; TCRdb's copy keeps in-frame clones and lacks some. The sample lists hundreds of thousands of clones; around 73% were seen once. V dropped 6 bases and J dropped 6; count of bases not matched to a gene: 7. The CDR3 sequence is 14 residues long. Germline V gene lookup returns CDR1 SNHLY and CDR2 FYNNEI. This sequence was found in a male donor in good health and CMV-seronegative. This sequence joins TRBV2 and TRBJ1-1, with TRBD1 identical over 10 bases. Sequencing was carried out using PBMCs. The DNA for the CDR3 is TGTGCCAGCAGGGCTGACAGGGGGCAATCTGAAGCTTTCTTT. This translates into CASRADRGQSEAFF.